This entry lists 14 T cell receptor beta chains sequenced from one sample in a study of CD8 T cells in Susac syndrome. Reverse transcription of about 0.45 to 1 ug RNA was carried out with random hexamers. Via MiXCR, TCRdb re-called the immunoSEQ multiplex PCR reads, giving one row per CDR3 protein. This table has 70,000 to 100,000 distinct CDR3 sequences, about 96% appearing once. Sequenced sample: CD8+ T cells from PBMCs. The receptors originated from a human donor with Susac syndrome.

The chain combines TRBV4-3 with TRBJ1-2, with D possibly being TRBD1 (5 bases). The CDR3 sequence is 16 residues long. V was clipped by 0 bases and J by 2 bases, with 13 bases between them. Per the germline V gene, CDR1 is LGHNA and CDR2 is YSLEER. The CDR3 nucleotides are TGCGCCAGCAGCCAAGATCCAACAGGACACAACTATGGCTACACCTTC. It is translated as CASSQDPTGHNYGYTF.

The gene calls are TRBV29-1 and TRBJ2-1, with 7 bases lining up with TRBD2. This CDR3 comprises 13 residues. Trimming at V came to 6 bases and at J to 10 bases, leaving 12 bases not matched to a gene. Germline V gene lookup returns CDR1 SQVTM and CDR2 ANQGSEA. Written as DNA, the CDR3 is TGCAGCGTGGGGGGGGTGATGAGACAGGAGCAGTTCTTC. Amino acid sequence: CSVGGVMRQEQFF.

The rearrangement links TRBV20-1 to TRBJ2-3; unclear D gene. Germline CDR1 is DFQATT and CDR2 is SNEGSKA (reference sequence). The CDR3 is 13 amino acids. Trimming removed 0 bases from V and 7 bases from J, with 11 bases in between. The CDR3 loop reads CSARDSRRHTQYF. CDR3 coding DNA: TGCAGTGCTAGAGATAGCAGGCGGCATACGCAGTATTTT.

This clonotype has more than one count but fewer than ten. The chain combines TRBV27 with TRBJ2-1; D not resolved. V lost 3 bases and J lost 6, with 6 bases in between. CDR1 and CDR2 (germline): MNHEY, SMNVEV (reference sequence). The CDR3 is 12 amino acids. CDR3 sequence (DNA): TGTGCCAGCAGTTTGGTAGGCAATGAGCAGTTCTTC. It yields the protein CASSLVGNEQFF.

The J gene is TRBJ2-2, the V gene TRBV12-3 or TRBV12-4; 7 bases align to TRBD1. CDR3 length equals 18 residues. Trimming cost V 7 bases and J 0 bases; bases outside gene matches: 14. CDR3 DNA sequence: TGTGCCAGCACCTTGAGAGACAGGGTTATATCGAACACCGGGGAGCTGTTTTTT. As protein: CASTLRDRVISNTGELFF.

This clonotype was picked up a small number of times. The V and J genes are TRBV7-9 and TRBJ2-5, with D perhaps matching TRBD1 (5 bases). V lost 3 bases, J lost 3 bases, and 11 bases lay in between. The CDR3 runs 14 residues. CDR1 and CDR2 from the germline V gene are SEHNR and FQNEAQ (reference sequence). CDR3 in amino acids: CASSLRQGEETQYF. In nucleotides, the CDR3 is TGTGCCAGCAGCTTGAGGCAGGGCGAAGAGACCCAGTACTTC.

The chain joins TRBV19 to TRBJ2-7; 7 bases fit TRBD1. This CDR3 contains 14 residues. Germline V lookup: CDR1 LNHDA, CDR2 SQIVND (reference sequence). V lost 5 bases and J lost 2; bases outside the gene matches: 6. The CDR3 region has the DNA TGTGCCAGTAGTCGAGACAGGGCTACCTACGAGCAGTACTTC. Protein sequence: CASSRDRATYEQYF.

The chain links TRBV20-1 to TRBJ1-5; D not certain. The CDR3 totals 14 residues. V was pared by 0 bases and J by 2 bases, with 8 bases between. Germline V gene sequence: CDR1 DFQATT, CDR2 SNEGSKA (reference sequence). This chain's CDR3 is CSARDGRGNQPQHF. CDR3 nucleotide sequence: TGCAGTGCTAGAGATGGGAGGGGCAATCAGCCCCAGCATTTT.

This chain links TRBV30 with TRBJ1-2; 7 bases map to TRBD1. CDR1 is GTSNPN, CDR2 SVGIG, per germline (reference sequence). V lost 2 bases, J lost 5 bases, and 11 bases stayed unmatched. The CDR3 sequence is 15 residues long. CDR3 region: CAWSRGQEISYGYTF. Here the CDR3 DNA reads TGTGCCTGGAGTAGAGGACAGGAGATAAGTTATGGCTACACCTTC.

This clonotype has only a few counts. The rearrangement uses TRBV4-2 and TRBJ2-7; 10 positions agree with TRBD1. This CDR3 comprises 15 residues. CDR1 is LGHNA and CDR2 is YNFKEQ in the germline V gene. J lost 5 bases, V lost 4 bases, and 8 bases had no gene match. CDR3 in amino acids: CASSPSGTGVNEQYF. CDR3 nucleotide sequence: TGTGCCAGCAGCCCAAGTGGGACAGGGGTTAACGAGCAGTACTTC.

The CDR3, as DNA: TGCAGTGCTAGACAGGATGGATCCTACAATGAGCAGTTCTTC. This codes for CSARQDGSYNEQFF. V is TRBV20-1 and J is TRBJ2-1; D gene ambiguous. The V end was cut by 2 bases, the J end by 1 base, with 9 bases between. The CDR3 loop spans 14 amino acids. Germline assignment: CDR1 DFQATT and CDR2 SNEGSKA (reference sequence).

V is TRBV30 and J is TRBJ1-1; D gene uncertain. The CDR3 extends over 12 amino acids. Germline values: CDR1 GTSNPN, CDR2 SVGIG (reference sequence). V was cut by 3 bases and J by 1 base, with 6 bases left in between. CDR3 nucleotide sequence: TGTGCCTGGAGGGGGTCGAACACTGAAGCTTTCTTT. This encodes CAWRGSNTEAFF.

This clonotype has just one count. The rearrangement uses TRBV29-1 and TRBJ1-2; tentative D call: TRBD1 (5 bases). CDR1 SQVTM and CDR2 ANQGSEA come from the germline V gene. V shed 6 bases and J shed 8 bases, with 16 bases lying between them. This CDR3 has 12 residues. The CDR3 nucleotides are TGCAGCGTCGAAACCGGGACTTTAGGCTACACCTTC. It is translated as CSVETGTLGYTF.

The V and J genes are TRBV29-1 and TRBJ2-3, with 7 nucleotides matching TRBD2. From germline, CDR1 is SQVTM and CDR2 ANQGSEA. The trim removed 4 bases at V and 2 bases at J, leaving 6 bases unmatched. The CDR3 extends over 14 amino acids. The CDR3 sequence is CSVAVSGDTDTQYF. In DNA, the CDR3 is TGCAGCGTTGCTGTCAGCGGGGACACAGATACGCAGTATTTT.